This T cell receptor (beta chain) was sequenced during a study of cytomegalovirus exposure and HLA in healthy donors. About the study: When 350 to 500 donors were genotyped, roughly 78% of them were found to fall in the Caucasian-associated ancestry cluster. Study results and caveats: In a later analysis, a missense DCLRE1C variant was linked to TCR beta V- and J-gene trimming.

Each of the donors was a healthy bone marrow donor. Remarks on this clone: Its antigen is as yet unknown.

PCR involved 60 Vbeta and 13 Jbeta primers. Authors' analysis steps: Unique TCR beta chains numbered roughly 83 million in a later analysis, with around 12 million shared. Profiled with immunoSEQ multiplex PCR; TCRdb holds only in-frame clones, not every one. The V and J calls and the clone size are those of that table, but D and trimming were determined from the DNA. Of 90,000 or so clones listed, around 80% are singletons. This receptor was identified in a woman between 50 and 59 years old in good health and CMV-seropositive. Sequencing was performed on PBMCs.

CDR3 sequence reads: CASSLGASGGNIQYF. In DNA form, the CDR3 reads TGCGCCAGCAGCTTGGGGGCTAGCGGGGGAAACATTCAGTACTTC. V and J are TRBV5-1 and TRBJ2-4; 10 positions match TRBD2. There are 15 residues in the CDR3. CDR1 is SGHRS and CDR2 is YFSETQ in the germline V gene. The J segment lost 6 bases and the V segment lost 0 bases, leaving 3 bases of the junction unmatched.